The 3 T cell receptor beta chains below come from one sample, sequenced in a study of shared clonotypes between healthy human individuals (dated by TCRdb to 2020 to 2021). Library construction relied on the immunoSEQ multiplex PCR assay. What TCRdb holds here is the immuneACCESS table cut down to in-frame rearrangements. Part of the clones is not present; checked against another copy, under half of the missing clones reflect an unresolved V gene, and the others are unexplained. The table for this sample lists about 2 million clones; around 96% of them were counted only once. Under 1.5% of the sample is in the top ten clones. CD8 naive samples consisted of CD45RO-negative cells that were positively selected for CCR7, yielding a CD45RA+CCR7+ population without TemRA cells. Sequencing was performed on naive CD8+ T cells sorted from blood. The cell subset or site label of this sample denotes: CD45RA+CCR7+. The receptors were gathered from a man younger than 30 in good health.

The V and J genes are TRBV21-1 and TRBJ2-7; the table names TRBD2, a call not compared with the DNA. TRBV21-1 constitutes a pseudogene. This CDR3 is 15 amino acids long. The CDR3 sequence: CASSKGLRGYHEQYF. In DNA, the CDR3 is TGTGCCAGCAGCAAAGGACTCCGGGGATACCACGAGCAGTACTTC.

This clone is a singleton in its sample. The chain is built from TRBV5-6 and TRBJ1-1; TRBD1 aligns across 11 bases. The ends lost 4 bases at V and 7 bases at J; junction bases unmatched: 3. The CDR3 is 13 amino acids. Germline assignment: CDR1 SGHDT and CDR2 YYEEEE. In DNA form, the CDR3 reads TGTGCCAGCAGCCTGGGACAGGGGGGTGAAGCTTTCTTT. This sequence encodes CASSLGQGGEAFF.

A word on this clone: Other DNA sequences from this sample encode an identical CDR3 as well. The chain couples TRBV9 to TRBJ2-7; possibly TRBD2 for D (5 bases). This CDR3 spans 16 amino acids. Between the trimmed V and J ends, which lost 0 bases and 1 base, there was a span of 14 bases. Germline V gene lookup returns CDR1 SGDLS and CDR2 YYNGEE. CDR3 in amino acids: CASSVAPSGVSYEQYF. Here the CDR3 DNA reads TGTGCCAGCAGCGTAGCTCCGAGCGGCGTGTCCTACGAGCAGTACTTC.